This entry lists 10 T cell receptor beta chains sequenced from one sample in a study of vaccination and CD4 T cells after COVID-19. Treatment of the sample: approximately 11-day PBMC culture with coronavirus spike peptide pools or control peptides (ViraFEST assay). No cognate antigen is known for these TCRs. CD4+ T cells that had been cultured provided DNA sequenced with the Oncomine TCR Beta short-read assay. TCRdb analysed the PCR reads with MiXCR anew, one entry per CDR3 protein. The table has about 9,100 distinct CDR3 sequences, about two thirds seen once. Sequencing input: CD4+ T cells from blood, cultured in vitro. All receptors derive from a human donor who had recovered from COVID-19.

CDR3 nucleotide sequence: TGTGCCAGCAGTTCGCAGGGAATCTACGAGCAGTACTTC. Amino acid sequence: CASSSQGIYEQYF. The genes are TRBV12-3 or TRBV12-4 and TRBJ2-7, with a possible D match to TRBD1 (5 bases). The CDR3 totals 13 residues. Deletions cut 4 bases from V and 3 bases from J, with 10 bases between.

This rearrangement joins TRBV21-1 to TRBJ2-7; the D call of TRBD1 is as the table states it, not checked on the DNA. TRBV21-1 is described as a pseudogene. The CDR3 sequence is 14 residues long. The CDR3 here is CASSNIQQEPEQYF. Here the CDR3 DNA reads TGTGCCAGCAGCAACATTCAACAGGAACCCGAGCAGTACTTC.

The CDR3 sequence: CASSRSRATF. For the CDR3, the DNA is TGTGCCAGCAGCCGTAGCAGGGCAACCTTC. The chain recombines TRBV12-3 or TRBV12-4 with TRBJ1-2; TRBD1 might be the D (5 bases). The CDR3 runs 10 residues. The V gene lost 6 bases and the J gene lost 14 bases, with 13 bases spanning the gap.

The J gene is TRBJ2-1, the V gene TRBV5-8, with TRBD2 as a possible D gene (6 bases). V was shortened by 3 bases and J by 0 bases, with 13 bases between the two germline ends. Per the germline V gene, CDR1 is SGHTS and CDR2 is YDEGEE. The length of the CDR3 is 16 residues. The CDR3 nucleotides are TGTGCCAGCAGCTCCGGGAGAAGCGGCTCCTACAATGAGCAGTTCTTC. It encodes CASSSGRSGSYNEQFF.

This clonotype was observed a handful of times. CDR3 in amino acids: CASTSPGTGGPGDTQYF. The CDR3 DNA sequence: TGTGCCAGCACTTCCCCGGGAACGGGGGGGCCGGGAGATACGCAGTATTTT. This chain uses TRBV7-2 with TRBJ2-3, with TRBD2 identical over 8 bases. The CDR3 totals 17 residues. Germline V lookup: CDR1 SGHTA, CDR2 FQGNSA. Trimming removed 7 bases from V and 5 bases from J; junction bases left unmatched: 17.

This clonotype was picked up a small number of times. The V call is TRBV19, the J call TRBJ1-2; TRBD1 is a possible D gene (6 bases). V lost 6 bases, J lost 8 bases, and 22 bases lay in between. The germline CDR1 and CDR2 sequences are LNHDA and SQIVND (reference sequence). The CDR3 runs 15 residues. This chain's CDR3 is CASSPRDAWGAGYTF. CDR3 nucleotides: TGTGCCAGTAGCCCCCGGGATGCATGGGGGGCCGGCTACACCTTC.

The chain has TRBV15 and TRBJ1-1; D is uncertain. V lost 4 bases and J 4 bases, leaving 13 bases between the germline ends. Germline CDR1 LNHNV, CDR2 YYDKDF (reference sequence). This CDR3 has 14 amino acids. The CDR3 loop reads CATSTQRALTEAFF. CDR3 DNA sequence: TGTGCCACCAGCACTCAACGGGCCCTCACTGAAGCTTTCTTT.

V gene TRBV24-1 combines with J gene TRBJ1-5; D remains unclear. V shed 5 bases and J shed 9 bases, with 13 bases lying between them. The CDR3 contains 13 residues. CDR1 is KGHDR and CDR2 is SFDVKD in the germline V gene. DNA for the CDR3: TGTGCCACCAGTGGGGCAGCCGCGCGGCCCCAGCATTTT. As protein: CATSGAAARPQHF.

In this sample, this clonotype turned up once. The chain combines TRBV4-3 with TRBJ1-6; 11 bases are a match to TRBD1. CDR1 and CDR2 (germline): LGHNA, YSLEER. The length of the CDR3 is 15 residues. V dropped 0 bases and J dropped 10; count of bases not matched to a gene: 2. CDR3 protein: CASSQEGQGASPLHF. The CDR3 nucleotides read TGCGCCAGCAGCCAAGAAGGACAGGGGGCATCACCCCTCCACTTT.

The V call is TRBV20-1, the J call TRBJ1-1; a possible D gene is TRBD1 (5 bases). CDR3 size: 16 residues. The germline CDR1 and CDR2 sequences are DFQATT and SNEGSKA (reference sequence). Trimming removed 2 bases from V and 5 bases from J, with 21 bases in between. The CDR3 here is CSARPPAGGGGTEAFF. CDR3 bases: TGCAGTGCTAGACCCCCGGCCGGGGGGGGAGGGACTGAAGCTTTCTTT.